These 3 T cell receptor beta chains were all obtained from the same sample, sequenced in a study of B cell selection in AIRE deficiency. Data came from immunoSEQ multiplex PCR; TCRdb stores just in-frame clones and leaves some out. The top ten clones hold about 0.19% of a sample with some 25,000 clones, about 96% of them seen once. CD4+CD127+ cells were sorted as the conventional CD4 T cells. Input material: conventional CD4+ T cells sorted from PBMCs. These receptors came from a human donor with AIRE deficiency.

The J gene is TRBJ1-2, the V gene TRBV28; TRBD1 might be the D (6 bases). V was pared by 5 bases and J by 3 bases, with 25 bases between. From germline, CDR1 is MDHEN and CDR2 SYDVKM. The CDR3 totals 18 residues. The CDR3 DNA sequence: TGTGCCAGCAGTCCTTATGGGCAGGGGAGGGGGTCTGACTATGGCTACACCTTC. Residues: CASSPYGQGRGSDYGYTF.

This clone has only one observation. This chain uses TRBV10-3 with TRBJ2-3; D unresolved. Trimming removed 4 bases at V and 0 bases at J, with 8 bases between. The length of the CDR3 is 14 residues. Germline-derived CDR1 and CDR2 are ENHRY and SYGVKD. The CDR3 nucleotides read TGTGCCATCAGTGTAGGATTTAGCACAGATACGCAGTATTTT. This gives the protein CAISVGFSTDTQYF.

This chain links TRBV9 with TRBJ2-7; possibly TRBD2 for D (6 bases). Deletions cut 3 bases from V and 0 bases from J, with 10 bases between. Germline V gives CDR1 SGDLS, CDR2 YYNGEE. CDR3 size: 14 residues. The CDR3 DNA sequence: TGTGCCAGCAGCGCGCTAGCGCTCTCCTACGAGCAGTACTTC. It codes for CASSALALSYEQYF.